One and the same sample provided the 31 T cell receptor beta chains below, sequenced in a study of PD-1 blockade in classical Hodgkin lymphoma (TCRdb year 2020). The time point label of this sample denotes: cycle 4 day 1 (C4D1), after 6 weeks of nivolumab. Every trial patient had relapsed after autologous stem cell transplantation, and cohorts A, B and C differed in prior brentuximab vedotin exposure. Receptor amplification or capture employed the immunoSEQ multiplex PCR assay. The clones in this table, taken by TCRdb from immuneACCESS, are in-frame only. Not every clone is retained; where verified, under half of the shortfall comes from an unresolved V gene, and the cause of the rest is unknown. The sample table shows about 16,000 clones, and 83% are seen once. Roughly 14% of the sample comes from the top ten. The material was peripheral blood mononuclear cells (PBMCs), obtained before the fourth cycle of nivolumab. All receptors derive from a human donor with classical Hodgkin lymphoma.

The chain recombines TRBV10-3 with TRBJ2-5, with D perhaps TRBD2 (5 bases). The germline V and J ends were trimmed by 2 bases and 5 bases, with 12 bases remaining between them. Germline lookup yields CDR1 ENHRY and CDR2 SYGVKD. The CDR3 runs to 14 residues. CDR3 nucleotides: TGTGCCATCAGTGAGGGGAGACTCGGGGAGACCCAGTACTTC. It codes for CAISEGRLGETQYF.

This clone has a single count. The rearrangement joins TRBV18 to TRBJ2-2, with D tentatively TRBD1 (6 bases). The CDR3 has 16 amino acids. The V gene lost 3 bases and the J gene lost 0 bases, with 11 bases spanning the gap. CDR1 and CDR2 (germline): KGHSH, LQKENI. CDR3 loop: CASSPRTEANTGELFF. CDR3 coding DNA: TGTGCCAGCTCACCGAGGACAGAAGCGAACACCGGGGAGCTGTTTTTT.

This clone was observed a handful of times. V and J are TRBV5-4 and TRBJ1-2, with TRBD1 identical over 8 bases. V lost 4 bases to trimming and J lost 0 bases; unmatched junction nucleotides: 8. CDR1 SGHNT and CDR2 YYREEE come from the germline V gene (reference sequence). The CDR3 covers 16 residues. The CDR3 protein is CASSPDRVVSNYGYTF. CDR3 in DNA: TGTGCCAGCAGCCCGGACAGGGTGGTGTCTAACTATGGCTACACCTTC.

The chain combines TRBV7-8 with TRBJ2-5; D not certain. The CDR3 is made up of 14 amino acids. V was shortened by 5 bases and J by 3 bases, with 13 bases between the two germline ends. Germline values: CDR1 SGHVS, CDR2 FQNEAQ. The CDR3 protein is CASSKNLAEETQYF. The CDR3 DNA sequence: TGTGCCAGCAGCAAGAACTTGGCGGAAGAGACCCAGTACTTC. Full variable domain (missing parts from reference TRBV7-8 and TRBJ2-5): GAGVSQSPRYKVAKRGQDVALRCDPISGHVSLFWYQQALGQGPEFLTYFQNEAQLDKSGLPSDRFFAERPEGSVSTLKIQRTQQEDSAVYLCASSKNLAEETQYFGPGTRLLVL.

This clone was recorded once. The rearrangement links TRBV19 to TRBJ1-2, with D uncertain. The CDR3 extends over 13 amino acids. Deletions cut 3 bases from V and 3 bases from J, with 8 bases between. Per germline, CDR1 LNHDA and CDR2 SQIVND (reference sequence). CDR3: CASSILEHYGYTF. The CDR3 DNA reads as TGTGCCAGTAGTATCTTGGAGCACTATGGCTACACCTTC. Together with reference TRBV19 and TRBJ1-2, the CDR3 gives the full variable domain: DGGITQSPKYLFRKEGQNVTLSCEQNLNHDAMYWYRQDPGQGLRLIYYSQIVNDFQKGDIAEGYSVSREKKESFPLTVTSAQKNPTAFYLCASSILEHYGYTFGSGTRLTVV.

The CDR3, as DNA: TGTGCCAGCAGCTTAGCGCAGGCAGACTATGGCTACACCTTC. This gives the protein CASSLAQADYGYTF. The chain employs TRBV7-8 and TRBJ1-2; D is unclear. Germline CDR1 SGHVS, CDR2 FQNEAQ. Trimming removed 0 bases at V and 3 bases at J, with 8 bases between. This CDR3 comprises 14 residues.

The chain couples TRBV10-2 to TRBJ2-7, with TRBD1 as a possible D gene (6 bases). The V end lost 5 bases, the J end lost 3 bases, and 14 bases lay between the germline ends. Looked up from germline, CDR1 is WSHSY and CDR2 is SAAADI. CDR3 size: 14 residues. In DNA, the CDR3 is TGCGCCAGCAGTAGGGACATGCCCAGCTACGAGCAGTACTTC. Protein sequence: CASSRDMPSYEQYF.

The chain couples TRBV4-1 to TRBJ2-5; D unresolved. This CDR3 comprises 14 residues. The germline V gene has CDR1 MGHRA and CDR2 YSYEKL. V was shortened by 6 bases and J by 0 bases, with 11 bases between the two germline ends. This chain's CDR3 is CASSPIQYQETQYF. In nucleotides, the CDR3 is TGCGCCAGCAGTCCTATACAGTACCAAGAGACCCAGTACTTC.

The chain is built from TRBV30 and TRBJ1-6; D uncertain. Trimming left V 6 bases short and J 8 bases short, with 23 bases between. The V gene's germline CDR1 is GTSNPN and CDR2 SVGIG (reference sequence). This CDR3 comprises 16 residues. DNA of the CDR3: TGTGCCTGTCAAGGAGACACCTCGAGGGCATATTCACCCCTCCACTTT. Amino acid sequence: CACQGDTSRAYSPLHF. The whole variable domain, remainder taken from reference TRBV30 and TRBJ1-6, is SQTIHQWPATLVQPVGSPLSLECTVEGTSNPNLYWYRQAAGRGLQLLFYSVGIGQISSEVPQNLSASRPQDRQFILSSKKLLLSDSGFYLCACQGDTSRAYSPLHFGNGTRLTVT.

The chain combines TRBV6-1 with TRBJ2-1; 11 bases fit TRBD2. This CDR3 region has 15 residues. After removal of 6 bases from V and 7 bases from J, the junction contained 8 bases not matched to a gene. Germline V gene data show CDR1 as MNHNS and CDR2 as SASEGT. CDR3 region: CASSLSGGAVNEQFF. In DNA, the CDR3 is TGTGCCAGCAGCCTTAGCGGGGGGGCCGTTAATGAGCAGTTCTTC.

The genes are TRBV27 and TRBJ1-2; the D gene is possibly TRBD1 (6 bases). Germline CDR1 MNHEY, CDR2 SMNVEV (reference sequence). This CDR3 has 14 amino acids. V was shortened by 6 bases and J by 1 base, with 12 bases between the two germline ends. The DNA for the CDR3 is TGTGCCAGCAGCGCACAGGGTTTTAACTATGGCTACACCTTC. Its protein product is CASSAQGFNYGYTF.

Here the CDR3 reads CASSLTGRHQPQHF. The CDR3 coding sequence is TGTGCCAGCAGCCTGACAGGGAGGCATCAGCCCCAGCATTTT. This chain links TRBV6-5 with TRBJ1-5; 7 bases are shared with TRBD1. CDR3 size: 14 residues. The V and J ends lost 6 bases and 5 bases, in that order; junction bases with no gene match: 7. Germline V lookup: CDR1 MNHEY, CDR2 SVGAGI.

The chain has TRBV10-3 and TRBJ2-3; a possible D gene is TRBD2 (6 bases). V was cut by 11 bases and J by 2 bases, with 14 bases left in between. Germline assignment: CDR1 ENHRY and CDR2 SYGVKD. The CDR3 is made up of 13 amino acids. The CDR3 region is CASSGGPTDTQYF. The CDR3 DNA reads as TGTGCCTCCTCCGGGGGTCCCACAGATACGCAGTATTTT.

The chain uses TRBV5-1 and TRBJ2-4; TRBD1 agrees at 8 bases. The germline V gene encodes CDR1 SGHRS and CDR2 YFSETQ. The trim removed 4 bases at V and 9 bases at J, leaving 12 bases unmatched. This CDR3 has 15 amino acids. The chain's CDR3 is CASSPLTGDNGIQYF. The CDR3 DNA reads TGCGCCAGCAGCCCTTTGACAGGGGATAACGGCATTCAGTACTTC.

Comments on this clone: The same CDR3 is also encoded by other DNA sequences in this sample. The CDR3 here is CASSLPDQPQHF. CDR3 DNA: TGTGCCAGCAGCTTACCGGATCAGCCCCAGCATTTT. This chain links TRBV7-9 with TRBJ1-5; unclear D gene. V was shortened by 2 bases and J by 5 bases, with 4 bases between the two germline ends. The germline V gene has CDR1 SEHNR and CDR2 FQNEAQ (reference sequence). The CDR3 covers 12 residues.

V is TRBV6-6 and J is TRBJ1-2, with D perhaps TRBD1 (5 bases). The CDR3 consists of 16 residues. CDR1 is MNHNY and CDR2 is SVGAGI in the germline V gene (reference sequence). V lost 8 bases, J lost 4 bases, and 23 bases lay in between. The DNA of the CDR3 is TGTGCCAGCTCCGAGCTGGGTCAGGGCACCCTCTATGGCTACACCTTC. Residues: CASSELGQGTLYGYTF.

V is TRBV5-4 and J is TRBJ1-1; no firm D call. From germline, CDR1 is SGHNT and CDR2 YYREEE (reference sequence). The CDR3 is 14 residues long. V was shortened by 1 base and J by 1 base, with 8 bases between the two germline ends. CDR3 sequence reads: CASSLSSGNTEAFF. DNA of the CDR3: TGTGCCAGCAGCTTGTCTTCGGGGAACACTGAAGCTTTCTTT.

This CDR3 reads CASSPGGGTYNEQFF. In DNA, the CDR3 is TGCGCCAGCAGCCCGGGGGGGGGAACCTACAATGAGCAGTTCTTC. This chain uses TRBV5-1 with TRBJ2-1; TRBD2 matches 8 bases. CDR3 length: 15 amino acids. Losses at the gene ends were 4 bases for V and 2 bases for J; bases not matched to a gene: 5. The germline V gene encodes CDR1 SGHRS and CDR2 YFSETQ. Full variable domain (rest looked up from reference TRBV5-1 and TRBJ2-1): KAGVTQTPRYLIKTRGQQVTLSCSPISGHRSVSWYQQTPGQGLQFLFEYFSETQRNKGNFPGRFSGRQFSNSRSEMNVSTLELGDSALYLCASSPGGGTYNEQFFGPGTRLTVL.

This clone was recorded only once. For the CDR3, the DNA is TGTGCCAGCAGCTTAGCCGGGACACTAAGTCGAAAACTGTTTTTT. It specifies CASSLAGTLSRKLFF. V gene TRBV7-8 combines with J gene TRBJ1-4; maybe TRBD1 (6 bases). Germline CDR1 is SGHVS and CDR2 is FQNEAQ. CDR3 length equals 15 residues. The ends were cut back, 0 bases at V and 10 bases at J, with 15 bases in the middle.

This sequence joins TRBV6-1 and TRBJ1-2; the D gene is possibly TRBD1 (5 bases). Trimming took 5 bases from V and 5 from J, leaving 15 bases between them. CDR3 length: 14 residues. Germline CDR1 MNHNS, CDR2 SASEGT. Written as DNA, the CDR3 is TGTGCCAGCAGTCAGGGAAACGGGCAGTATGGCTACACCTTC. It specifies CASSQGNGQYGYTF.

The chain employs TRBV6-1 and TRBJ2-7; 7 nucleotides agree with TRBD2. The CDR3 consists of 14 residues. J was trimmed by 0 bases and V by 6 bases; bases with no gene match: 5. CDR1 and CDR2 (germline): MNHNS, SASEGT. CDR3 sequence: CASRGTISSYEQYF. In nucleotides, the CDR3 is TGTGCCAGCAGGGGGACTATCAGCTCCTACGAGCAGTACTTC.

The rearrangement joins TRBV10-3 to TRBJ2-5, with 11 bases identical to TRBD2. This CDR3 comprises 16 residues. In germline, CDR1 is ENHRY, CDR2 SYGVKD. J lost 4 bases, V lost 0 bases, and 4 bases had no gene match. CDR3 region: CAISESPSGGIETQYF. The CDR3, as DNA: TGTGCCATCAGTGAGTCCCCTAGCGGGGGGATAGAGACCCAGTACTTC.

V is TRBV19 and J is TRBJ2-3; 10 bases map to TRBD2. The CDR3 totals 17 residues. V was clipped by 5 bases and J by 7 bases; unmatched bases: 15. CDR1 and CDR2 from the germline V gene are LNHDA and SQIVND (reference sequence). This CDR3 reads CASSLASGGKGVYTQYF. CDR3 sequence (DNA): TGTGCCAGTAGTTTGGCTAGCGGGGGCAAGGGAGTGTATACGCAGTATTTT. Filled out from reference TRBV19 and TRBJ2-3, the complete variable domain reads DGGITQSPKYLFRKEGQNVTLSCEQNLNHDAMYWYRQDPGQGLRLIYYSQIVNDFQKGDIAEGYSVSREKKESFPLTVTSAQKNPTAFYLCASSLASGGKGVYTQYFGPGTRLTVL.

The CDR3 loop is CASSFSGNTEAFF. The CDR3 DNA sequence: TGTGCCAGCAGCTTTTCAGGGAACACTGAAGCTTTCTTT. The chain links TRBV7-8 to TRBJ1-1; the D is unclear. The CDR3 is 13 residues long. V shed 3 bases and J shed 1 base, with 6 bases lying between them. Germline CDR1 SGHVS, CDR2 FQNEAQ.

With regard to this clone: Additional DNA sequences in this sample encode the identical CDR3. The genes are TRBV5-1 and TRBJ2-2; D is unresolved. The V end lost 2 bases, the J end lost 0 bases, and 5 bases lay between the germline ends. The CDR3 has 14 amino acids. The V gene's germline CDR1 is SGHRS and CDR2 YFSETQ. CDR3 loop: CASSLRTNTGELFF. In DNA, the CDR3 is TGCGCCAGCAGCTTAAGGACGAACACCGGGGAGCTGTTTTTT.

The J gene is TRBJ2-3, the V gene TRBV5-1; possibly TRBD1 or TRBD2 for D (5 bases each). The CDR3 has 15 residues. CDR1 is SGHRS, CDR2 YFSETQ, per germline. Trimming stripped 1 base from V and 4 bases from J, with 13 bases between. In DNA, the CDR3 is TGCGCCAGCAGCTTGATGGGGGTGGATTCAGATACGCAGTATTTT. This encodes CASSLMGVDSDTQYF.

The sample holds a few counts of this clone. This rearrangement joins TRBV5-1 to TRBJ1-2, with TRBD1 as a possible D gene (6 bases). V lost 4 bases, J lost 8 bases, and 15 bases lay in between. Germline-derived CDR1 and CDR2 are SGHRS and YFSETQ. The CDR3 totals 13 residues. The CDR3 protein is CASSEGGLTGYTF. CDR3 nucleotide sequence: TGCGCCAGCAGCGAAGGGGGTCTTACCGGCTACACCTTC.

The chain links TRBV7-9 to TRBJ2-7; 7 nucleotides agree with TRBD2. The germline V gene has CDR1 SEHNR and CDR2 FQNEAQ (reference sequence). Germline trimming cut 4 bases from V and 6 bases from J; bases unmatched to any gene: 9. The CDR3 spans 14 residues. The CDR3 DNA reads TGTGCCAGCAGCTCCCCGGGGAGGGGAGGCGAGCAGTACTTC. Its protein is CASSSPGRGGEQYF. The full variable domain, with the rest looked up from reference TRBV7-9 and TRBJ2-7, is DTGVSQNPRHKITKRGQNVTFRCDPISEHNRLYWYRQTLGQGPEFLTYFQNEAQLEKSRLLSDRFSAERPKGSFSTLEIQRTEQGDSAMYLCASSSPGRGGEQYFGPGTRLTVT.

V usage is TRBV9 and J usage is TRBJ2-7; TRBD1 matches at 9 bases. V lost 0 bases to trimming and J lost 1 base; unmatched junction nucleotides: 2. Germline CDR1 and CDR2: SGDLS and YYNGEE. This CDR3 has 15 amino acids. The CDR3 here is CASSVEGQGSYEQYF. In nucleotides, the CDR3 is TGTGCCAGCAGCGTAGAGGGACAGGGATCCTACGAGCAGTACTTC.

The V call is TRBV5-1, the J call TRBJ1-2, with 9 nucleotides matching TRBD1. V lost 4 bases to trimming and J lost 2 bases; unmatched junction nucleotides: 3. The germline V gene encodes CDR1 SGHRS and CDR2 YFSETQ. The CDR3 loop spans 14 amino acids. The CDR3 nucleotides are TGCGCCAGCAGCACCGGACAGGGGAACTATGGCTACACCTTC. Translated, it gives CASSTGQGNYGYTF.

This clone was picked up one time. One end of the junction does not line up with germline, which may come from a read error. CDR3 loop: CASNGGLVQETRYF. CDR3 nucleotide sequence: TGTGCCAGTAACGGGGGTTTGGTCCAAGAGACCCGGTACTTC. This chain uses TRBV19 with TRBJ2-5; maybe TRBD2 (6 bases). Germline V lookup: CDR1 LNHDA, CDR2 SQIVND (reference sequence). There are 14 residues in the CDR3.